This T cell receptor (beta chain) comes out of a study of chemoradiotherapy in HPV16-positive cancers. Study at large: Functional T-cell assays on a couple of HPV16-positive patients' cells defined candidate HPV-specific clones and common TCR motifs. Findings and caveats of the study: Functional assays defining HPV-specific T cells used only a couple of HPV16-positive patients. Better recurrence-free survival went with HPV-responsive T-cell expansion in HPV16-positive patients. Candidate HPV-specific clones and E7-related TCR motifs grew in tumor during treatment.

Data came from immunoSEQ multiplex PCR; TCRdb stores just in-frame clones and leaves some out. The data hold about 32,000 clones, with around 80% observed a single time. CDR1 ENHRY and CDR2 SYGVKD come from the germline V gene. CDR3 length: 14 residues. V lost 0 bases, J lost 1 base, and 7 bases lay in between. In the case of this clone: Its matching antigen is unknown.

This receptor was taken from a human donor with HPV-associated anogenital cancer. The sequences come from blood, collected from a patient who underwent chemoradiotherapy. The genes are TRBV10-3 and TRBJ2-7; D unresolved. The CDR3 nucleotides read TGTGCCATCAGTGAGTCAGGGATATCCTACGAGCAGTACTTC. It codes for CAISESGISYEQYF.